This passage covers 7 T cell receptor beta chains from one sample sequenced in a study of T cell changes during pregnancy in multiple sclerosis. The method was immunoSEQ multiplex PCR; TCRdb's version includes in-frame clones alone and lacks a portion of them. The sample holds around 24,000 clones, 75% to 90% seen once. The specimen comprised CD8+ T cells from peripheral blood mononuclear cells, sampled in the first trimester of pregnancy. The origin of the receptors is a female donor in good health, enrolled as a control in a pregnancy study.

This chain uses TRBV4-1 with TRBJ1-3, with D hard to call. The germline V and J ends were trimmed by 5 bases and 5 bases, with 13 bases remaining between them. The CDR3 runs 14 residues. Germline loops: CDR1 MGHRA, CDR2 YSYEKL. CDR3 residues: CASSSRQSRNTIYF. As DNA, the CDR3 is TGCGCCAGCAGCTCCCGCCAGTCACGAAACACCATATATTTT.

This clone was seen just once. V gene TRBV4-2 combines with J gene TRBJ1-2; 10 bases line up with TRBD1. The germline gives CDR1 LGHNA, CDR2 YNFKEQ. This CDR3 has 14 amino acids. J was trimmed by 8 bases and V by 3 bases; bases with no gene match: 6. Here the CDR3 reads CASSHDRGLEGYTF. The CDR3 DNA reads as TGTGCCAGCAGCCACGACAGGGGGCTAGAGGGCTACACCTTC.

The rearrangement joins TRBV7-9 to TRBJ1-6; tentatively, D is TRBD1 (6 bases). CDR3 length: 15 residues. Per germline, CDR1 SEHNR and CDR2 FQNEAQ (reference sequence). Trimming took off 6 bases at V and 8 bases at J, with 17 bases between the two ends. CDR3 nucleotide sequence: TGTGCCAGCAGTGCCCCAGGGGTTGGAGATTCACCCCTCCACTTT. It codes for CASSAPGVGDSPLHF. Together with reference TRBV7-9 and TRBJ1-6, the CDR3 gives the full variable domain: DTGVSQNPRHKITKRGQNVTFRCDPISEHNRLYWYRQTLGQGPEFLTYFQNEAQLEKSRLLSDRFSAERPKGSFSTLEIQRTEQGDSAMYLCASSAPGVGDSPLHFGNGTRLTVT.

This clone was found once. The chain joins TRBV2 to TRBJ2-2, with 7 bases that match TRBD1. Per the germline V gene, CDR1 is SNHLY and CDR2 is FYNNEI. This CDR3 has 14 residues. V lost 6 bases to trimming and J lost 0 bases; unmatched junction nucleotides: 1. The CDR3, as DNA: TGTGCCAGCAGGGGGACAGCGAACACCGGGGAGCTGTTTTTT. Translated, it gives CASRGTANTGELFF.

The CDR3 spells CSGLEQETQYF. Here the CDR3 DNA reads TGCAGCGGCCTAGAACAAGAGACCCAGTACTTC. J is TRBJ2-5 and V is TRBV29-1; D is ambiguous. This CDR3 is built from 11 residues. V gave up 7 bases and J gave up 2 bases, with 8 bases separating them. CDR1 is SQVTM and CDR2 is ANQGSEA in the germline V gene.

Only one count was recorded for this clone. J is TRBJ2-7 and V is TRBV5-1, with a tentative D call TRBD1 (5 bases). The germline V gene has CDR1 SGHRS and CDR2 YFSETQ. The CDR3 is 13 residues long. V was trimmed by 4 bases and J by 0 bases, leaving 8 bases between them. CDR3: CASSPDTSYEQYF. CDR3 nucleotides: TGCGCCAGCAGCCCGGACACCTCCTACGAGCAGTACTTC.

V is TRBV27 and J is TRBJ2-1, with D possibly being TRBD2 (6 bases). This CDR3 contains 11 residues. V shed 5 bases and J shed 10 bases, with 9 bases lying between them. Per the germline V gene, CDR1 is MNHEY and CDR2 is SMNVEV (reference sequence). CDR3: CASSRDFEQFF. The CDR3 DNA sequence: TGTGCCAGCAGTCGGGACTTCGAGCAGTTCTTC.